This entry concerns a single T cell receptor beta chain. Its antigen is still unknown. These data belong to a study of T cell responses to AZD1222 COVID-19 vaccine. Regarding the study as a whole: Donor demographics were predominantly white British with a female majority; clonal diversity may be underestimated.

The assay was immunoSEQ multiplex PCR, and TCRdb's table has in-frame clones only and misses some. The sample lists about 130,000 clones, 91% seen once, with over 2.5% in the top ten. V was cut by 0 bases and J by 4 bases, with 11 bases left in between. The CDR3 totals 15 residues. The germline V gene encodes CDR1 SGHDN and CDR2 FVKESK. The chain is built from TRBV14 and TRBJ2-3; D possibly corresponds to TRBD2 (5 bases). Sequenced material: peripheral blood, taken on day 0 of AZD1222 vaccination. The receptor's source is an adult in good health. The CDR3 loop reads CASSQEKGVSDTQYF. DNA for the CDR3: TGTGCCAGCAGCCAAGAAAAGGGAGTCTCAGATACGCAGTATTTT.